The 20 T cell receptor beta chains below all came from one sample that was sequenced in a study of shared clonotypes between healthy human individuals. Assay: immunoSEQ multiplex PCR; the TCRdb copy retains only in-frame clones and omits some. Seen here are about 2 million clones, 85% to 95% observed once, and the top ten hold approximately 0.13%. The sequenced sample was naive CD4+ T cells sorted from blood. Described subset: CD45RA+ positively selected. The receptors stem from a man aged 18 to 29 in good health.

This chain uses TRBV5-5 with TRBJ2-4; D possibly corresponds to TRBD2 (6 bases). Germline CDR1 reads SGHKS; CDR2 reads YYEKEE (reference sequence). The CDR3 extends over 15 amino acids. Trimming left V 0 bases short and J 9 bases short, with 16 bases between. The CDR3 coding sequence is TGTGCCAGCAGCTTGGCGACTAGGGGTGATGGCATTCAGTACTTC. Amino acids: CASSLATRGDGIQYF.

The V and J genes are TRBV19 and TRBJ1-5; 7 bases are a match to TRBD1. Per germline, CDR1 LNHDA and CDR2 SQIVND (reference sequence). The CDR3 loop spans 13 amino acids. The V and J ends lost 4 bases and 6 bases, in that order; junction bases with no gene match: 3. The CDR3: CASSTQGTQPQHF. In DNA, the CDR3 is TGTGCCAGTAGTACACAGGGGACTCAGCCCCAGCATTTT. The complete variable domain, with remaining parts taken from reference TRBV19 and TRBJ1-5, reads DGGITQSPKYLFRKEGQNVTLSCEQNLNHDAMYWYRQDPGQGLRLIYYSQIVNDFQKGDIAEGYSVSREKKESFPLTVTSAQKNPTAFYLCASSTQGTQPQHFGDGTRLSIL.

The chain uses TRBV18 and TRBJ1-1; perhaps TRBD1 as D (5 bases). The CDR3 loop spans 14 amino acids. V dropped 2 bases and J dropped 10 bases, with 17 bases sitting between them. The germline CDR1 and CDR2 sequences are KGHSH and LQKENI. The CDR3: CASSPGTDTSGAFF. The CDR3 DNA follows: TGTGCCAGCTCACCAGGGACGGACACCTCTGGAGCTTTCTTT. The full variable domain, in which reference TRBV18 and TRBJ1-1 provide the parts outside the CDR3, is NAGVMQNPRHLVRRRGQEARLRCSPMKGHSHVYWYRQLPEEGLKFMVYLQKENIIDESGMPKERFSAEFPKEGPSILRIQQVVRGDSAAYFCASSPGTDTSGAFFGQGTRLTVV.

The J gene is TRBJ2-1, the V gene TRBV4-1, with D possibly matching TRBD2 (6 bases). Germline V gene lookup returns CDR1 MGHRA and CDR2 YSYEKL. Between the trimmed V and J ends, which lost 5 bases and 2 bases, there was a span of 16 bases. The CDR3 loop spans 16 amino acids. The CDR3 nucleotides are TGCGCCAGCAGCATAGGGGACTTTGGACCCTACAATGAGCAGTTCTTC. Its translation: CASSIGDFGPYNEQFF.

This clone was seen only a few times. The J gene is TRBJ1-5, the V gene TRBV5-8; D gene unclear. Trimming took off 0 bases at V and 0 bases at J, with 7 bases between the two ends. There are 15 residues in the CDR3. CDR1 SGHTS and CDR2 YDEGEE come from the germline V gene. CDR3 DNA: TGTGCCAGCAGCTTGGTTGCTGGTAGCAATCAGCCCCAGCATTTT. It is translated as CASSLVAGSNQPQHF.

The V gene is TRBV5-4, the J gene TRBJ1-2; D perhaps matches TRBD1 (6 bases). Deletions cut 1 base from V and 0 bases from J, with 13 bases between. This CDR3 has 16 amino acids. Germline V gene sequence: CDR1 SGHNT, CDR2 YYREEE (reference sequence). The CDR3 bases are TGTGCCAGCAGCTTGCAGGGGATTAACTCTAACTATGGCTACACCTTC. Amino acid sequence: CASSLQGINSNYGYTF.

The rearrangement uses TRBV21-1 and TRBJ1-3. TRBV21-1 is a listed pseudogene. The CDR3 runs to 18 residues. The CDR3 region has the DNA TGTGCCAGCAGACCCCCGAGTGGCCCGGGGGCTAGCGGAAACACCATATATTTT. It translates to CASRPPSGPGASGNTIYF.

Of note for this clone: The same CDR3 arises from other DNA sequences in this sample as well. The chain couples TRBV11-2 to TRBJ1-3; TRBD1 agrees at 7 bases. CDR1 SGHAT and CDR2 FQNNGV come from the germline V gene. Trimming removed 4 bases from V and 0 bases from J; junction bases left unmatched: 3. CDR3 length: 15 residues. DNA for the CDR3: TGTGCCAGCAGCTCGGGACAGTCCTCTGGAAACACCATATATTTT. Amino acid sequence: CASSSGQSSGNTIYF.

The rearrangement links TRBV11-2 to TRBJ1-4; 7 bases are a match to TRBD1. CDR3 length: 16 residues. J was trimmed by 3 bases and V by 2 bases; bases with no gene match: 6. The germline CDR1 and CDR2 sequences are SGHAT and FQNNGV. This CDR3 reads CASSLNSGQSNEKLFF. The CDR3 region has the DNA TGTGCCAGCAGCTTAAATTCGGGACAGTCTAATGAAAAACTGTTTTTT.

This clone was picked up one time. This chain links TRBV5-4 with TRBJ1-2; D possibly corresponds to TRBD1 (5 bases). The germline gives CDR1 SGHNT, CDR2 YYREEE (reference sequence). The CDR3 is made up of 16 amino acids. Deletions cut 4 bases from V and 2 bases from J, with 18 bases between. The CDR3 nucleotides are TGTGCCAGCAGCCTGGAAACAGGTTTGCAAAACTATGGCTACACCTTC. Protein: CASSLETGLQNYGYTF.

In regard to this clone: A read error may account for a junction end that differs from germline. The chain recombines TRBV6-5 with TRBJ2-7, with unresolved D. The CDR3 contains 9 residues. Germline assignment: CDR1 MNHEY and CDR2 SVGAGI. This CDR3 reads CASSQQLVF. The CDR3 DNA is TGTGCCAGCAGCCAACAGCTAGTCTTC.

Note on this clone: Other nucleotide sequences in the sample specify the same CDR3. The J gene is TRBJ1-5, the V gene TRBV6-6; D is unresolved. The CDR3 extends over 14 amino acids. Germline V gene sequence: CDR1 MNHNY, CDR2 SVGAGI (reference sequence). V was shortened by 2 bases and J by 2 bases, with 7 bases between the two germline ends. CDR3 in amino acids: CASSYVDGNQPQHF. CDR3 coding DNA: TGTGCCAGCAGTTACGTGGATGGCAATCAGCCCCAGCATTTT.

The V and J genes are TRBV10-3 and TRBJ2-1; TRBD2 agrees at 9 bases. The CDR3 length is 15 residues. Losses at the gene ends were 3 bases for V and 3 bases for J; bases not matched to a gene: 3. CDR1 is ENHRY and CDR2 is SYGVKD in the germline V gene. The CDR3, as DNA: TGTGCCATCAGTGACGGGACTAGCAGCTACAATGAGCAGTTCTTC. Protein product: CAISDGTSSYNEQFF.

About this clone: Other DNA sequences in the sample encode the same CDR3. The V call is TRBV2, the J call TRBJ2-5; the D is unclear. V shed 4 bases and J shed 5 bases, with 5 bases lying between them. The CDR3 has 11 amino acids. Germline loops: CDR1 SNHLY, CDR2 FYNNEI. This chain's CDR3 is CASSGEETQYF. CDR3 coding DNA: TGTGCCAGCAGTGGAGAGGAGACCCAGTACTTC.

This chain links TRBV7-2 with TRBJ1-2; D remains unclear. V lost 2 bases and J lost 0, with 13 bases in between. Germline loops: CDR1 SGHTA, CDR2 FQGNSA. There are 16 residues in the CDR3. In nucleotides, the CDR3 is TGTGCCAGCAGCTTATGGCCAGGCCTCTCTAACTATGGCTACACCTTC. Its translation: CASSLWPGLSNYGYTF.

CDR3: CASIWATGPNTEAFF. CDR3 bases: TGTGCCAGCATTTGGGCGACAGGACCGAACACTGAAGCTTTCTTT. This chain uses TRBV6-1 with TRBJ1-1; D is possibly TRBD1 (6 bases). This CDR3 region has 15 residues. In germline, CDR1 is MNHNS, CDR2 SASEGT. V was clipped by 7 bases and J by 1 base, with 16 bases between them.

Worth noting for this clone: This sample includes further DNA sequences coding for the same CDR3. The chain joins TRBV10-3 to TRBJ1-2; D is ambiguous. V was pared by 0 bases and J by 2 bases, with 1 base between. The CDR3 sequence is 12 residues long. Germline V gene sequence: CDR1 ENHRY, CDR2 SYGVKD. The CDR3, as DNA: TGTGCCATCAGTGAGTCGAACTATGGCTACACCTTC. Translating gives CAISESNYGYTF.

Notes on this clone: This same CDR3 is encoded by further DNA sequences in the sample. The chain employs TRBV6-5 and TRBJ2-5, with TRBD1 matching over 8 bases. The germline gives CDR1 MNHEY, CDR2 SVGAGI. V lost 6 bases to trimming and J lost 5 bases; unmatched junction nucleotides: 2. The CDR3 has 12 amino acids. The CDR3 region has the DNA TGTGCCAGCAGCAGGGGGCAGGAGACCCAGTACTTC. It yields the protein CASSRGQETQYF.

In this sample, this clone turned up a few times. The same CDR3 also results from other DNA sequences found in this sample. The chain is built from TRBV7-2 and TRBJ2-2; D not resolved. The CDR3 is 13 residues long. Germline V gene data show CDR1 as SGHTA and CDR2 as FQGNSA. V gave up 1 base and J gave up 4 bases, with 4 bases separating them. CDR3 in DNA: TGTGCCAGCAGCTTAGTTTCCACCGGGGAGCTGTTTTTT. Its protein product is CASSLVSTGELFF.

The V and J genes are TRBV7-2 and TRBJ2-7; D is undetermined. Trimming removed 1 base at V and 5 bases at J, with 15 bases between. Germline loops: CDR1 SGHTA, CDR2 FQGNSA. This CDR3 has 15 amino acids. The CDR3 here is CASSLGMPSGNEQYF. DNA of the CDR3: TGTGCCAGCAGCTTAGGAATGCCATCTGGGAACGAGCAGTACTTC.